Presented here are 29 T cell receptor beta chains from one specimen sequenced in a study of cytomegalovirus exposure and HLA in healthy donors. Vbeta (60) and Jbeta (13) primers were used in the PCR. Only in-frame clones appear in the TCRdb table, and some are missing; sequencing was by immunoSEQ multiplex PCR. The table records roughly 170,000 clones, about 82% of them present only once. Sequencing was done on a sample of PBMCs. These receptors came from a female donor in good health and CMV-seronegative.

The chain carries TRBV7-2 and TRBJ2-4; 8 nucleotides agree with TRBD2. V lost 4 bases and J lost 7; bases outside the gene matches: 9. This CDR3 region has 15 residues. The germline V gene encodes CDR1 SGHTA and CDR2 FQGNSA. DNA for the CDR3: TGTGCCAGCAGCTACGGAGGGCTAGCGGGTAACATTCAGTACTTC. Its translation: CASSYGGLAGNIQYF.

The chain uses TRBV27 and TRBJ2-7; TRBD1 aligns across 7 bases. Trimming cost V 3 bases and J 4 bases; bases outside gene matches: 9. This CDR3 contains 15 residues. Germline V gene lookup returns CDR1 MNHEY and CDR2 SMNVEV (reference sequence). CDR3 sequence: CASSFTSTGRYEQYF. The CDR3 DNA sequence: TGTGCCAGCAGTTTCACCTCGACAGGGAGATACGAGCAGTACTTC.

This clone was observed a single time. The chain recombines TRBV5-1 with TRBJ1-1, with 9 bases fitting TRBD1. This CDR3 has 15 residues. With V trimmed by 3 bases and J by 10 bases, 13 bases remained unmatched. The germline V gene has CDR1 SGHRS and CDR2 YFSETQ. In nucleotides, the CDR3 is TGCGCCAGCAGCTCCGGGACAGGGCGGGGGCGGCGAGCTTTCTTT. This sequence encodes CASSSGTGRGRRAFF.

CDR3 amino acids: CASSVGGYGYTF. CDR3 coding DNA: TGTGCCAGTAGTGTTGGAGGCTATGGCTACACCTTC. The chain combines TRBV19 with TRBJ1-2; no reliable D call. V dropped 5 bases and J dropped 4 bases, with 8 bases sitting between them. Germline CDR1 is LNHDA and CDR2 is SQIVND (reference sequence). The CDR3 covers 12 residues.

The chain has TRBV27 and TRBJ1-1; 8 bases match TRBD1. This CDR3 is built from 14 residues. V lost 7 bases to trimming and J lost 4 bases; unmatched junction nucleotides: 8. Germline-derived CDR1 and CDR2 are MNHEY and SMNVEV (reference sequence). The CDR3 sequence is CASKAQGVVTEAFF. CDR3 coding DNA: TGTGCCAGCAAGGCACAGGGGGTGGTCACTGAAGCTTTCTTT.

The J gene is TRBJ2-3, the V gene TRBV7-6, with 13 positions matching TRBD2. The CDR3 has 16 amino acids. Germline V gives CDR1 SGHVS, CDR2 FNYEAQ. The ends lost 5 bases at V and 5 bases at J; junction bases unmatched: 7. CDR3: CASSPLAGGPIDTQYF. The CDR3 DNA sequence: TGTGCCAGCAGCCCACTAGCGGGGGGGCCGATAGATACGCAGTATTTT. Complete variable domain (other parts from reference TRBV7-6 and TRBJ2-3): GAGVSQSPRYKVTKRGQDVALRCDPISGHVSLYWYRQALGQGPEFLTYFNYEAQQDKSGLPNDRFSAERPEGSISTLTIQRTEQRDSAMYRCASSPLAGGPIDTQYFGPGTRLTVL.

The rearrangement joins TRBV28 to TRBJ1-5, with 9 nucleotides matching TRBD1. CDR3 length: 15 residues. V was pared by 7 bases and J by 0 bases, with 4 bases of the junction left unmatched. Germline CDR1 MDHEN, CDR2 SYDVKM. The CDR3 here is CASIPGQGSNQPQHF. CDR3 DNA sequence: TGTGCCAGCATACCGGGACAGGGTAGCAATCAGCCCCAGCATTTT.

The chain uses TRBV7-2 and TRBJ2-5; D perhaps matches TRBD2 (5 bases). Per germline, CDR1 SGHTA and CDR2 FQGNSA. The CDR3 is 15 amino acids. With 2 bases removed from V and 2 bases from J, the gap between germline ends came to 12 bases. CDR3 sequence reads: CASSLRVGVQETQYF. The CDR3 bases are TGTGCCAGCAGCTTAAGGGTCGGGGTACAAGAGACCCAGTACTTC.

This clone turned up a few times. The J gene is TRBJ2-3, the V gene TRBV15, with 7 bases matching TRBD2. With 8 bases clipped from V and 1 base from J, the junction kept 6 bases outside the gene matches. The CDR3 runs to 14 residues. Per the germline V gene, CDR1 is LNHNV and CDR2 is YYDKDF (reference sequence). CDR3 nucleotide sequence: TGTGCCACCCGTGGACTAGTTGGCACAGATACGCAGTATTTT. Its translation is CATRGLVGTDTQYF.

This chain joins TRBV19 and TRBJ1-4, with D maybe TRBD1 (5 bases). The V end was cut by 3 bases, the J end by 12 bases, with 20 bases between. This CDR3 region has 15 residues. In germline, CDR1 is LNHDA, CDR2 SQIVND (reference sequence). CDR3 coding DNA: TGTGCCAGTAGTATGGGGGGGTCTCCTCGGGACGAACTGTTTTTT. This codes for CASSMGGSPRDELFF.

This chain links TRBV5-4 with TRBJ2-3; 8 bases agree with TRBD2. The V gene end was trimmed by 4 bases and the J gene end by 6 bases; junction bases not matched to a gene: 19. Germline V gene sequence: CDR1 SGHNT, CDR2 YYREEE (reference sequence). CDR3 length: 18 amino acids. CDR3 sequence: CASSPARGVGGGRDTQYF. The CDR3 region has the DNA TGTGCCAGCAGCCCGGCCCGGGGGGTCGGGGGGGGACGGGATACGCAGTATTTT.

Comments on this clone: Additional DNA sequences in this sample encode the identical CDR3. The chain employs TRBV7-6 and TRBJ2-1; D perhaps matches TRBD2 (6 bases). CDR1 and CDR2 (germline): SGHVS, FNYEAQ. Trimming left V 0 bases short and J 4 bases short, with 10 bases between. This CDR3 region has 15 residues. The CDR3 DNA reads TGTGCCAGCAGCTTAGCGGGGGGTGCATACAATGAGCAGTTCTTC. Translating it yields CASSLAGGAYNEQFF.

The chain recombines TRBV28 with TRBJ1-2, with D possibly TRBD1 on 5 matching bases. V was cut by 4 bases and J by 4 bases, with 13 bases left in between. CDR3 length: 14 residues. In germline, CDR1 is MDHEN, CDR2 SYDVKM. The CDR3 loop reads CASSSSWGAYGYTF. The CDR3 bases are TGTGCCAGCAGTTCCTCTTGGGGCGCCTATGGCTACACCTTC.

About this clone itself: The same CDR3 arises from other DNA sequences in this sample as well. The rearrangement uses TRBV7-9 and TRBJ1-2; D might be TRBD1 (6 bases). Trimming left V 1 base short and J 2 bases short, with 11 bases between. The CDR3 has 15 amino acids. Germline CDR1 SEHNR, CDR2 FQNEAQ (reference sequence). CDR3 amino acids: CASSLGGTPNYGYTF. The CDR3, as DNA: TGTGCCAGCAGCTTAGGAGGGACACCAAACTATGGCTACACCTTC.

The chain couples TRBV28 to TRBJ1-5; TRBD1 agrees at 10 bases. After removal of 5 bases from V and 5 bases from J, the junction contained 9 bases not matched to a gene. CDR3 size: 16 residues. Germline-derived CDR1 and CDR2 are MDHEN and SYDVKM. Here the CDR3 reads CASSPSGQGSDQPQHF. CDR3 in DNA: TGTGCCAGCAGTCCCTCGGGACAGGGGAGCGATCAGCCCCAGCATTTT.

The V call is TRBV6-5, the J call TRBJ2-7, with a possible D match to TRBD1 (5 bases). This CDR3 is built from 13 residues. V was shortened by 2 bases and J by 2 bases, with 7 bases between the two germline ends. Germline-derived CDR1 and CDR2 are MNHEY and SVGAGI. This CDR3 reads CASSYATAYEQYF. The CDR3 region has the DNA TGTGCCAGCAGTTACGCGACAGCCTACGAGCAGTACTTC.

The rearrangement uses TRBV5-6 and TRBJ2-5, with D possibly being TRBD1 (5 bases). Trimming removed 2 bases from V and 0 bases from J, with 11 bases in between. CDR1 is SGHDT and CDR2 is YYEEEE in the germline V gene. The CDR3 runs to 15 residues. CDR3 sequence reads: CASSLVSGYQETQYF. The DNA of the CDR3 is TGTGCCAGCAGCTTAGTATCAGGGTACCAAGAGACCCAGTACTTC.

V and J are TRBV6-4 and TRBJ1-5; a possible D gene is TRBD1 (5 bases). Germline loops: CDR1 MRHNA, CDR2 SNTAGT. V lost 5 bases, J lost 4 bases, and 9 bases lay in between. The CDR3 is made up of 13 amino acids. CDR3 loop: CASSPQGNQPQHF. In nucleotides, the CDR3 is TGTGCCAGCAGTCCCCAGGGAAATCAGCCCCAGCATTTT.

This clone appeared a single time. The chain uses TRBV5-1 and TRBJ1-2, with TRBD1 identical over 7 bases. V lost 4 bases, J lost 4 bases, and 13 bases stayed unmatched. The CDR3 runs 16 residues. Germline V gene sequence: CDR1 SGHRS, CDR2 YFSETQ. CDR3 protein: CASSALSGQNTYGYTF. The DNA for the CDR3 is TGCGCCAGCAGCGCCTTATCGGGACAGAACACCTATGGCTACACCTTC.

The chain combines TRBV5-1 with TRBJ2-4; TRBD2 matches 14 bases. CDR1 and CDR2 from the germline V gene are SGHRS and YFSETQ. The CDR3 length is 13 residues. With V trimmed by 2 bases and J by 15 bases, 4 bases remained unmatched. CDR3 sequence reads: CASSLGTSGSAYF. Here the CDR3 DNA reads TGCGCCAGCAGCTTAGGGACTAGCGGGAGTGCGTACTTC.

There are a few counts of this clone. The chain joins TRBV6-1 to TRBJ2-6; D is uncertain. The CDR3 has 15 residues. V dropped 1 base and J dropped 0 bases, with 4 bases sitting between them. Germline V CDR1 and CDR2: MNHNS, SASEGT. The CDR3 loop reads CASSEVFSGANVLTF. CDR3 sequence (DNA): TGTGCCAGCAGTGAAGTCTTCTCTGGGGCCAACGTCCTGACTTTC.

This chain links TRBV2 with TRBJ2-5; D ambiguous. Germline loops: CDR1 SNHLY, CDR2 FYNNEI. This CDR3 has 15 residues. V shed 4 bases and J shed 5 bases, with 17 bases lying between them. This CDR3 is CASSADGPRRETQYF. CDR3 bases: TGTGCCAGCAGTGCTGACGGCCCGCGGCGGGAGACCCAGTACTTC.

This clone was seen a single time. The rearrangement uses TRBV12-5 and TRBJ1-2; TRBD1 aligns across 8 bases. This CDR3 contains 13 residues. The junction had 4 bases not matched to a gene; V was cut back by 6 bases and J by 4 bases. CDR1 LGHNT and CDR2 FRNRAP come from the germline V gene. The DNA for the CDR3 is TGTGCTAGTGGGACAGGGGATACCTATGGCTACACCTTC. It encodes CASGTGDTYGYTF. The full variable domain, completed using reference TRBV12-5 and TRBJ1-2, is DARVTQTPRHKVTEMGQEVTMRCQPILGHNTVFWYRQTMMQGLELLAYFRNRAPLDDSGMPKDRFSAEMPDATLATLKIQPSEPRDSAVYFCASGTGDTYGYTFGSGTRLTVV.

The chain couples TRBV7-6 to TRBJ2-1; D perhaps matches TRBD2 (6 bases). Germline V CDR1 and CDR2: SGHVS, FNYEAQ. V lost 1 base and J 6 bases, leaving 13 bases between the germline ends. This CDR3 spans 15 amino acids. The CDR3 reads CASSLVGLAFNEQFF. CDR3 in DNA: TGTGCCAGCAGCTTAGTCGGGCTAGCGTTCAATGAGCAGTTCTTC.

V is TRBV27 and J is TRBJ1-5; D unclear. Deletions cut 6 bases from V and 5 bases from J, with 14 bases between. The germline gives CDR1 MNHEY, CDR2 SMNVEV (reference sequence). The CDR3 loop spans 14 amino acids. DNA for the CDR3: TGTGCCAGCAGCTCCTGGGCGGGGTATCAGCCCCAGCATTTT. Its protein product is CASSSWAGYQPQHF.

Only a few counts were recorded for this clone. The V gene is TRBV2, the J gene TRBJ2-5; possibly TRBD1 for D (6 bases). Germline CDR1 reads SNHLY; CDR2 reads FYNNEI. This CDR3 is 12 amino acids long. V lost 7 bases, J lost 2 bases, and 8 bases lay in between. This CDR3 is CASTGEQETQYF. The CDR3 coding sequence is TGTGCCAGCACAGGGGAGCAAGAGACCCAGTACTTC.

This clone was picked up a small number of times. The V gene is TRBV2, the J gene TRBJ1-3, with D hard to call. The ends were cut back, 1 base at V and 5 bases at J, with 3 bases in the middle. The germline V gene encodes CDR1 SNHLY and CDR2 FYNNEI. There are 12 residues in the CDR3. CDR3 sequence: CASSEGRNTIYF. The CDR3 region has the DNA TGTGCCAGCAGTGAAGGGCGAAACACCATATATTTT.

The genes are TRBV6-5 and TRBJ2-1, with 7 bases aligning to TRBD1. The CDR3 runs to 15 residues. CDR1 is MNHEY and CDR2 is SVGAGI in the germline V gene. J lost 0 bases, V lost 6 bases, and 5 bases had no gene match. The CDR3 DNA is TGTGCCAGCAGACGACAGGGAGTCTCCTACAATGAGCAGTTCTTC. Translation gives CASRRQGVSYNEQFF.

The rearrangement links TRBV7-2 to TRBJ2-2; TRBD1 agrees at 7 bases. Germline CDR1 reads SGHTA; CDR2 reads FQGNSA. Trimming cost V 1 base and J 5 bases; bases outside gene matches: 7. CDR3 length: 16 residues. The CDR3 DNA sequence: TGTGCCAGCAGCTTAGTTCCAGGGGGAGTTACCGGGGAGCTGTTTTTT. This encodes CASSLVPGGVTGELFF.